This T cell receptor (beta chain) appears in the sequencing data of a study of T-cell memory formation after mild COVID-19. In the study overall: Largely, the TCR clusters proved donor specific.

5'RACE primed at constant segments yielded TCR alpha and TCR beta cDNA libraries bearing sample barcodes and UMIs. A single record per CDR3 protein comes from TCRdb applying MiXCR to the 5' RACE reads. The sample lists 250,000 to 350,000 distinct CDR3 sequences, 15% to 20% occurring once. General study findings and limits: Detection of some responders pre-infection suggested pre-existing cross-reactive memory T cells participated.

Trimming at V came to 5 bases and at J to 0 bases, leaving 4 bases not matched to a gene. The CDR3 loop spans 15 amino acids. About this clonotype: As yet, its antigen is unknown.

Material for sequencing was PBMCs or a T cell subset sorted from them (not recorded which). This chain joins TRBV12-3 or TRBV12-4 and TRBJ2-7; TRBD2 aligns across 10 bases. The clonotype was recovered from a man between 18 and 29 years old who had mild COVID-19 (a few samples of this study predate the infection). Cell type and time point are not known. CDR3 loop: CASSPRTSGSYEQYF. In nucleotides, the CDR3 is TGTGCCAGCAGTCCCCGGACTAGCGGCTCCTACGAGCAGTACTTC.